This record looks at one T cell receptor (beta chain) sequence and its context. The antigen is undetermined. A J-beta primer mix and a sample-barcoded 5' primer were used in a second PCR of about 6 to 12 cycles. Using its own MiXCR run on the 5' RACE reads, TCRdb lists one record per CDR3 protein. The sample yields around 320,000 distinct CDR3 sequences, roughly 27% seen once. This specimen comes from a study of blood T cells in healthy people across ages. General study points: The recorded TCR beta diversity per million T cells decreased in a roughly linear manner with age. It was held that diversity estimates obtained from one million T cells represented underestimates.

Peripheral blood from each donor was collected in a volume of 8 to 10 milliliters. Germline lookup yields CDR1 DFQATT and CDR2 SNEGSKA (reference sequence). This CDR3 contains 14 residues. The ends lost 6 bases at V and 6 bases at J; junction bases unmatched: 9. The receptor was isolated from a woman aged 70-85 years in good health. Sequencing input: blood. The rearrangement links TRBV20-1 to TRBJ2-7, with 12 bases aligning to TRBD1. In DNA, the CDR3 is TGCAGTGCCGCCCCCGGGACAGGGGGCCTCGAGCAGTACTTC. This encodes CSAAPGTGGLEQYF.